Shown below are 12 T cell receptor beta chains from a single sample sequenced in a study of T cells in Graves' hyperthyroidism and ophthalmopathy. There were TCR beta CDR3 regions amplified from RNA transcripts. HTBI primers were employed in a first-round RT-PCR of the TCR CDR3. MiXCR was run by TCRdb on the multiplex PCR reads, yielding one entry per CDR3 protein. The sample lists about 420,000 distinct CDR3 sequences, approximately 15% occurring once. Material: blood. The receptor source for this set is a woman younger than 30 with Graves' hyperthyroidism.

This clonotype was seen many times. The rearrangement uses TRBV10-3 and TRBJ2-1, with a weak D call TRBD1 (5 bases). The CDR3 length is 14 residues. Looked up from germline, CDR1 is ENHRY and CDR2 is SYGVKD. V lost 4 bases and J 3 bases, leaving 10 bases between the germline ends. This chain's CDR3 is CAISAGILYNEQFF. The CDR3 nucleotides read TGTGCCATCAGTGCAGGGATTCTCTACAATGAGCAGTTCTTC.

J is TRBJ1-1 and V is TRBV12-3 or TRBV12-4; D may be TRBD1 (5 bases). V lost 5 bases and J 8 bases, leaving 12 bases between the germline ends. The CDR3 contains 12 residues. In nucleotides, the CDR3 is TGTGCCAGCAGTCCCGGGACCGAAGAAGCTTTCTTT. Translated: CASSPGTEEAFF.

Ten or more counts support this clonotype. The rearrangement links TRBV18 to TRBJ2-2, with a possible D match to TRBD1 (5 bases). With 2 bases removed from V and 0 bases from J, the gap between germline ends came to 10 bases. Germline CDR1 and CDR2: KGHSH and LQKENI. The CDR3 is made up of 16 amino acids. The DNA for the CDR3 is TGTGCCAGCTCACCATTGGCAGGGCCGAACACCGGGGAGCTGTTTTTT. Amino acid sequence: CASSPLAGPNTGELFF. The whole variable domain, remainder taken from reference TRBV18 and TRBJ2-2, is NAGVMQNPRHLVRRRGQEARLRCSPMKGHSHVYWYRQLPEEGLKFMVYLQKENIIDESGMPKERFSAEFPKEGPSILRIQQVVRGDSAAYFCASSPLAGPNTGELFFGEGSRLTVL.

The chain employs TRBV2 and TRBJ2-7, with 10 nucleotides matching TRBD1. This CDR3 comprises 15 residues. V shed 7 bases and J 2 bases; nucleotides not matched to a gene: 8. In germline, CDR1 is SNHLY, CDR2 FYNNEI. CDR3 loop: CASTYETGGPYEQYF. The CDR3 DNA is TGTGCCAGCACCTACGAGACAGGGGGCCCCTACGAGCAGTACTTC.

This clonotype was found many times. This chain joins TRBV20-1 and TRBJ2-7, with 10 bases lining up with TRBD2. This CDR3 comprises 16 residues. Trimming removed 6 bases from V and 7 bases from J; junction bases left unmatched: 18. Germline V lookup: CDR1 DFQATT, CDR2 SNEGSKA (reference sequence). The DNA for the CDR3 is TGCAGTGCCGCCGGGGCTAGCGGGAGAATCCGTCGGGAGCAGTACTTC. It is translated as CSAAGASGRIRREQYF.

The gene calls are TRBV3-1 and TRBJ2-5; 8 nucleotides agree with TRBD2. CDR3 length: 16 residues. V gave up 4 bases and J gave up 5 bases; unmatched junction bases: 12. Germline assignment: CDR1 LGHDT and CDR2 YNNKEL (reference sequence). The CDR3 reads CASSLHGAGEVETQYF. The CDR3 DNA follows: TGTGCCAGCAGCCTTCATGGAGCGGGAGAGGTTGAGACCCAGTACTTC.

This clonotype was counted only a few times. The chain uses TRBV20-1 and TRBJ1-1; D is perhaps TRBD1 (5 bases). Germline V gives CDR1 DFQATT, CDR2 SNEGSKA (reference sequence). Trimming left V 1 base short and J 0 bases short, with 12 bases between. The CDR3 runs 15 residues. The CDR3 is CSARARAPMNTEAFF. CDR3 nucleotide sequence: TGCAGTGCTAGAGCCAGGGCCCCAATGAACACTGAAGCTTTCTTT.

This clonotype was seen at least ten times. The chain combines TRBV12-3 or TRBV12-4 with TRBJ1-2, with D possibly being TRBD1 (5 bases). The CDR3 sequence is 15 residues long. V gave up 2 bases and J gave up 3 bases, with 13 bases separating them. For the CDR3, the DNA is TGTGCCAGCAGTTTAAGGGGCCGACCCTACTATGGCTACACCTTC. Translated, it gives CASSLRGRPYYGYTF.

This clonotype was seen at least ten times. The V gene is TRBV28, the J gene TRBJ1-1; D unresolved. The germline CDR1 and CDR2 sequences are MDHEN and SYDVKM. V lost 7 bases and J 1 base, leaving 13 bases between the germline ends. The CDR3 covers 14 residues. Here the CDR3 reads CASTIHFKNTEAFF. CDR3 in DNA: TGTGCCAGCACTATCCATTTTAAGAACACTGAAGCTTTCTTT.

This clonotype was seen many times. V gene TRBV10-3 combines with J gene TRBJ1-1; 8 nucleotides align to TRBD1. This CDR3 has 13 amino acids. V shed 10 bases, J shed 1 base, and the junction held 5 bases outside the gene matches. Germline lookup yields CDR1 ENHRY and CDR2 SYGVKD. CDR3 sequence (DNA): TGTGCCACGGGACAGGATACGAACACTGAAGCTTTCTTT. Its translation is CATGQDTNTEAFF.

In this sample, this clonotype turned up many times. The chain carries TRBV6-2 or TRBV6-3 and TRBJ2-1; D may match TRBD1 or TRBD2 (5 bases each). Trimming cost V 0 bases and J 3 bases, with 12 bases left between them. This CDR3 contains 16 residues. Germline V gene data show CDR1 as MNHEY and CDR2 as SVGEGT. The CDR3 coding sequence is TGTGCCAGCAGTTACTCGATCGGGACCATCTACAATGAGCAGTTCTTC. It yields the protein CASSYSIGTIYNEQFF.

This clonotype has ten or more counts. The chain employs TRBV11-2 and TRBJ2-1; 12 nucleotides agree with TRBD2. V shed 1 base and J 3 bases; nucleotides not matched to a gene: 7. CDR3 length equals 18 residues. Germline CDR1 SGHAT, CDR2 FQNNGV. The CDR3 coding sequence is TGTGCCAGCAGCTTAGGAGGGCTAGCGGGAGGGTTCTACAATGAGCAGTTCTTC. Amino acids: CASSLGGLAGGFYNEQFF.